These 27 T cell receptor beta chains were sequenced from one sample in a study of T cells in Graves' hyperthyroidism and ophthalmopathy (dated by TCRdb to between 2018 and 2020). Receptor amplification or capture employed multiplex PCR. The sample was run on an Illumina HiSeq 2000. Amplification of TCR beta CDR3 regions was carried out from RNA transcripts. For the first round of RT-PCR on the TCR CDR3, the HTBI primer set was used together with the Qiagen OneStep RT-PCR kit. TCRdb reanalyzed the raw reads on its own, using fastp at Q25 for trimming and MiXCR for clone calling, and kept in-frame beta chains. Entries are consolidated by CDR3 protein sequence, retaining the most common genes and DNA. For this sample the table gives fewer than 550,000 distinct CDR3 sequences, of which around 16% were detected only once. The top ten constitute about 14% of the sample. The sequenced sample consisted of blood. Receptors were obtained from a woman aged 18-30 years with Graves' hyperthyroidism.

This clonotype was counted at least ten times. The rearrangement uses TRBV4-1 and TRBJ1-2, with D hard to call. The CDR3 has 14 residues. The V gene's germline CDR1 is MGHRA and CDR2 YSYEKL. Trimming removed 0 bases from V and 8 bases from J, with 13 bases in between. The CDR3 region is CASSQEATTRGYTF. CDR3 DNA sequence: TGCGCCAGCAGCCAAGAAGCAACGACCCGAGGCTACACCTTC.

The rearrangement uses TRBV6-2 or TRBV6-3 and TRBJ1-1, with D perhaps TRBD1 (5 bases). The CDR3 runs 16 residues. The germline V gene has CDR1 MNHEY and CDR2 SVGEGT. Trimming stripped 6 bases from V and 3 bases from J, with 20 bases between. CDR3 sequence: CASRIAGTFVYTEAFF. The CDR3 DNA follows: TGTGCCAGCAGAATCGCAGGGACTTTTGTTTACACTGAAGCTTTCTTT.

This clonotype appeared many times. This chain uses TRBV2 with TRBJ2-7, with 10 bases fitting TRBD1. Trimming took 4 bases from V and 3 from J; bases not matched to a gene: 6. Germline CDR1 is SNHLY and CDR2 is FYNNEI. CDR3 length: 15 residues. CDR3 sequence: CASSGQGAIGYEQYF. The CDR3, as DNA: TGTGCCAGCAGTGGACAGGGGGCTATCGGCTACGAGCAGTACTTC.

This clonotype was observed at least ten times. This sequence joins TRBV5-1 and TRBJ1-1; 8 bases are a match to TRBD1. The trim removed 4 bases at V and 4 bases at J, leaving 9 bases unmatched. Germline V gene data show CDR1 as SGHRS and CDR2 as YFSETQ. CDR3 length equals 15 residues. CDR3 region: CASSSSRGRGTEAFF. DNA of the CDR3: TGCGCCAGCAGCAGTTCCAGGGGGCGCGGCACTGAAGCTTTCTTT.

This clonotype was seen at least ten times. The J gene is TRBJ1-1, the V gene TRBV28; no definite D call. The CDR3 contains 13 residues. Germline V CDR1 and CDR2: MDHEN, SYDVKM. The V gene lost 2 bases and the J gene lost 6 bases, with 10 bases spanning the gap. Here the CDR3 reads CASSLARDSEAFF. CDR3 nucleotides: TGTGCCAGCAGTTTAGCCCGAGATTCTGAAGCTTTCTTT.

This clonotype showed up just a few times. This chain uses TRBV28 with TRBJ1-2, with TRBD1 identical over 10 bases. With V trimmed by 6 bases and J by 12 bases, 13 bases remained unmatched. Germline V gene data show CDR1 as MDHEN and CDR2 as SYDVKM. The CDR3 has 14 residues. The CDR3 coding sequence is TGTGCCAGCAGCTTCACCCGGACAGGGGGTAGTAACACCTTC. Encoded protein: CASSFTRTGGSNTF.

In regard to this clonotype: A much larger clone lies a single base off, so this may be a read error. This chain connects TRBV7-3 to TRBJ2-1, with 7 bases matching TRBD2. Germline V gives CDR1 SGHTA, CDR2 FQGTGA. The CDR3 runs 16 residues. V shed 5 bases, J shed 7 bases, and the junction held 14 bases outside the gene matches. CDR3 protein: CASSLLGGRSSNEQFF. The DNA of the CDR3 is TGTGCCAGCAGCCTACTGGGGGGGAGGTCCAGTAATGAGCAGTTCTTC. The variable domain in full, with the rest retrieved from reference TRBV7-3 and TRBJ2-1, is GAGVSQTPSNKVTEKGKYVELRCDPISGHTALYWYRQSLGQGPEFLIYFQGTGAADDSGLPNDRFFAVRPEGSVSTLKIQRTERGDSAVYLCASSLLGGRSSNEQFFGPGTRLTVL.

This clonotype was counted many times. Mismatch with germline at one junction end may stem from a read error. This chain uses TRBV6-1 with TRBJ1-5; 7 nucleotides line up with TRBD1. This CDR3 has 15 amino acids. Germline values: CDR1 MNHNS, CDR2 SASEGT. The CDR3 is CASSEGRSGGLPQHF. The CDR3 DNA sequence: TGTGCCAGCAGCGAAGGACGATCAGGGGGTCTGCCCCAGCATTTT.

At least ten counts were recorded for this clonotype. The CDR3 DNA reads as TGTGCCAGCAGCTTAGTAGTTAACTATGGCTACACCTTC. Translated: CASSLVVNYGYTF. The J gene is TRBJ1-2, the V gene TRBV5-6; D not resolved. CDR1 and CDR2 from the germline V gene are SGHDT and YYEEEE. This CDR3 is built from 13 residues. V was cut by 2 bases and J by 1 base, with 6 bases left in between.

This clonotype was recorded many times. The V gene is TRBV2, the J gene TRBJ2-5, with D possibly being TRBD1 (6 bases). Germline lookup yields CDR1 SNHLY and CDR2 FYNNEI. V shed 4 bases and J shed 4 bases, with 13 bases lying between them. There are 14 residues in the CDR3. CDR3 sequence: CASSVYQGLETQYF. The CDR3 DNA reads as TGTGCCAGCAGTGTTTATCAGGGGCTAGAGACCCAGTACTTC.

This clonotype was observed a few times. The J gene is TRBJ2-3, the V gene TRBV4-1; the D call may be TRBD1 or TRBD2 (5 bases each). Trimming cost V 0 bases and J 0 bases, with 10 bases left between them. Germline CDR1 MGHRA, CDR2 YSYEKL. This CDR3 comprises 16 residues. For the CDR3, the DNA is TGCGCCAGCAGCCAAGATTTCGGGGCTAGCACAGATACGCAGTATTTT. It yields the protein CASSQDFGASTDTQYF.

In this sample, this clonotype turned up many times. The gene calls are TRBV28 and TRBJ2-7; 8 nucleotides line up with TRBD2. V gave up 7 bases and J gave up 2 bases; unmatched junction bases: 7. There are 14 residues in the CDR3. Germline-derived CDR1 and CDR2 are MDHEN and SYDVKM. DNA for the CDR3: TGTGCCAGCACCCTGAGCGGGAGTGCCTACGAGCAGTACTTC. Protein sequence: CASTLSGSAYEQYF.

The sample holds a few counts of this clonotype. V usage is TRBV2 and J usage is TRBJ1-2, with TRBD1 matching 11 bases. The V segment lost 7 bases and the J segment 4 bases; nucleotides outside the gene matches: 5. The CDR3 runs 14 residues. CDR1 and CDR2 from the germline V gene are SNHLY and FYNNEI. The CDR3 here is CASKDRGLTYGYTF. The CDR3, as DNA: TGTGCCAGCAAGGACAGGGGGCTTACCTATGGCTACACCTTC.

In this sample, this clonotype turned up many times. The rearrangement uses TRBV6-5 and TRBJ2-1, with 9 bases identical to TRBD1. V trimming: 2 bases; J trimming: 10 bases; junction bases outside the gene matches: 12. The CDR3 length is 16 residues. Germline CDR1 is MNHEY and CDR2 is SVGAGI. The CDR3 DNA follows: TGTGCCAGCAGTTACCGCACGGGACAGGGATCAGGCGAGCAGTTCTTC. It specifies CASSYRTGQGSGEQFF.

This clonotype turned up a few times. J is TRBJ1-2 and V is TRBV10-3; 7 positions agree with TRBD1. Trimming at V came to 8 bases and at J to 6 bases, leaving 6 bases not matched to a gene. From germline, CDR1 is ENHRY and CDR2 SYGVKD. CDR3 length: 12 amino acids. The CDR3 coding sequence is TGTGCCATCCGCGGGACAGACGATGGCTACACCTTC. It yields the protein CAIRGTDDGYTF.

The chain employs TRBV6-1 and TRBJ2-3; a weak D match, TRBD1 (6 bases). CDR1 MNHNS and CDR2 SASEGT come from the germline V gene. This CDR3 region has 15 residues. V gave up 1 base and J gave up 5 bases, with 13 bases separating them. The chain's CDR3 is CASSEVYREGDTQYF. The CDR3 bases are TGTGCCAGCAGTGAAGTGTACAGGGAAGGAGATACGCAGTATTTT.

This clonotype was counted ten times or more. J is TRBJ2-7 and V is TRBV11-2; D is unclear. V lost 5 bases and J lost 3, with 5 bases in between. Germline V CDR1 and CDR2: SGHAT, FQNNGV. The CDR3 is 11 residues long. CDR3 nucleotides: TGTGCCAGCAGCAAAAACTACGAGCAGTACTTC. Encoded protein: CASSKNYEQYF. Together with reference TRBV11-2 and TRBJ2-7, the CDR3 gives the full variable domain: EAGVAQSPRYKIIEKRQSVAFWCNPISGHATLYWYQQILGQGPKLLIQFQNNGVVDDSQLPKDRFSAERLKGVDSTLKIQPAKLEDSAVYLCASSKNYEQYFGPGTRLTVT.

This clonotype was detected only a few times. V is TRBV4-1 and J is TRBJ1-2; 8 bases are shared with TRBD1. The CDR3 has 14 residues. The germline V gene has CDR1 MGHRA and CDR2 YSYEKL. Unmatched junction bases numbered 5, after V lost 1 base and J lost 7 bases. The CDR3 sequence: CASSQVPQGAGYTF. DNA for the CDR3: TGCGCCAGCAGCCAAGTGCCGCAGGGGGCTGGCTACACCTTC.

Ten or more counts support this clonotype. V and J are TRBV13 and TRBJ2-1, with D maybe TRBD2 (6 bases). Deletions cut 0 bases from V and 4 bases from J, with 7 bases between. The CDR3 has 14 residues. The germline V gene encodes CDR1 PRHDT and CDR2 FYEKMQ (reference sequence). For the CDR3, the DNA is TGTGCCAGCAGCTTAGGGACTAGATACAATGAGCAGTTCTTC. The encoded protein is CASSLGTRYNEQFF.

This clonotype was counted a few times. The chain is built from TRBV3-1 and TRBJ2-2, with 9 positions matching TRBD1. Trimming cost V 4 bases and J 3 bases; bases outside gene matches: 6. The germline V gene has CDR1 LGHDT and CDR2 YNNKEL (reference sequence). CDR3 length: 16 amino acids. The CDR3 spells CASSRRDRAYTGELFF. CDR3 bases: TGTGCCAGCAGCCGCCGGGACAGGGCGTACACCGGGGAGCTGTTTTTT.

As regards this clonotype: This may stem from a read error, because a much larger clone lies one nucleotide away. The chain uses TRBV7-2 and TRBJ2-5; D is possibly TRBD2 (5 bases). V was cut by 4 bases and J by 9 bases, with 18 bases left in between. Germline V gene sequence: CDR1 SGHTA, CDR2 FQGNSA. CDR3 length: 14 amino acids. CDR3 coding DNA: TGTGCCAGCAGCTCAAGACCAGGAATGGAGGCCCAGTACTTC. Translated, it gives CASSSRPGMEAQYF. Variable domain in full (rest from reference TRBV7-2 and TRBJ2-5): GAGVSQSPSNKVTEKGKDVELRCDPISGHTALYWYRQSLGQGLEFLIYFQGNSAPDKSGLPSDRFSAERTGGSVSTLTIQRTQQEDSAVYLCASSSRPGMEAQYFGPGTRLLVL.

This clonotype came up a few times. The J gene is TRBJ1-6, the V gene TRBV6-2 or TRBV6-3; D not resolved. The V end was cut by 5 bases, the J end by 0 bases, with 11 bases between. Germline V gene data show CDR1 as MNHEY and CDR2 as SVGEGT. CDR3 length: 16 amino acids. Written as DNA, the CDR3 is TGTGCCAGCAGTAGTAGAACGAGCTCCTATAATTCACCCCTCCACTTT. It is translated as CASSSRTSSYNSPLHF.

The chain couples TRBV15 to TRBJ2-3; D is uncertain. Germline lookup yields CDR1 LNHNV and CDR2 YYDKDF (reference sequence). V lost 3 bases to trimming and J lost 4 bases, with 17 bases between them. The CDR3 spans 16 residues. The CDR3 is CATSSSVLEPADTQYF. The CDR3 DNA reads TGTGCCACCAGCAGCAGTGTTCTGGAACCAGCAGATACGCAGTATTTT.

This clonotype was counted many times. The chain has TRBV12-3 or TRBV12-4 and TRBJ1-3; no reliable D call. Trimming shortened V by 6 bases and J by 0 bases, and 9 bases separated the two germline ends. The CDR3 spans 14 residues. CDR3 sequence: CASRQTNSGNTIYF. For the CDR3, the DNA is TGTGCCAGCAGGCAGACTAACTCTGGAAACACCATATATTTT.

The table lists this clonotype with a few counts. The gene calls are TRBV11-2 and TRBJ1-1; 9 nucleotides match TRBD1. The trim removed 5 bases at V and 2 bases at J, leaving 12 bases unmatched. There are 17 residues in the CDR3. Germline V gives CDR1 SGHAT, CDR2 FQNNGV. The CDR3 is CASSEERTGQGNTEAFF. The CDR3 coding sequence is TGTGCCAGCAGCGAAGAACGCACGGGACAGGGAAACACTGAAGCTTTCTTT.

This clonotype was seen a handful of times. The chain employs TRBV20-1 and TRBJ2-7; 7 nucleotides match TRBD2. Germline V CDR1 and CDR2: DFQATT, SNEGSKA (reference sequence). This CDR3 has 16 residues. Trimming removed 0 bases from V and 3 bases from J; junction bases left unmatched: 11. This chain's CDR3 is CSARDTRSGDFYEQYF. In DNA, the CDR3 is TGCAGTGCTAGAGATACGAGGAGCGGGGACTTCTACGAGCAGTACTTC.

This clonotype was seen just once. This chain joins TRBV19 and TRBJ2-5; no reliable D call. Per the germline V gene, CDR1 is LNHDA and CDR2 is SQIVND (reference sequence). The V gene lost 7 bases and the J gene lost 5 bases, with 14 bases spanning the gap. The CDR3 runs 13 residues. The CDR3 region has the DNA TGTGCCAGTACCCCGGAAGGGTCCGAGACCCAGTACTTC. Translating gives CASTPEGSETQYF. Full variable domain (outside the CDR3, taken from reference TRBV19 and TRBJ2-5): DGGITQSPKYLFRKEGQNVTLSCEQNLNHDAMYWYRQDPGQGLRLIYYSQIVNDFQKGDIAEGYSVSREKKESFPLTVTSAQKNPTAFYLCASTPEGSETQYFGPGTRLLVL.